These T cell receptor beta chains were read from a single sample in a study of blood T cell repertoires in COVID-19. Profiled with immunoSEQ multiplex PCR; TCRdb holds only in-frame clones, not every one. The table records 300,000 to 450,000 clones, more than 85% of them present only once. The material sequenced was PBMCs or T cells enriched from blood (not recorded which). The source is a woman aged 30 to 39 who had recovered from COVID-19. Both conserved end residues are part of each CDR3. D genes are given only for firm matches. Only part of the rows carry a size: once, few, many, or a class if the clone is expanded.

length	D	V	size	J	CDR3	DNA
17	.	TRBV6-1	.	TRBJ1-2	CASSGPILGGPNYGYTF	TGTGCCAGCAGTGGCCCGATCTTAGGGGGACCTAACTATGGCTACACCTTC
13	.	TRBV6-5	.	TRBJ1-1	CASTPEMNTEAFF	TGTGCCAGCACTCCCGAGATGAACACTGAAGCTTTCTTT
14	TRBD1	TRBV15	few	TRBJ2-7	CATSTEQGVYEQYF	TGTGCCACCAGCACGGAACAGGGGGTCTACGAGCAGTACTTC
14	.	TRBV7-2	.	TRBJ2-1	CASSSAVGANEQFF	TGTGCCAGCAGCTCCGCGGTGGGGGCAAATGAGCAGTTCTTC
16	TRBD2	TRBV6-6	.	TRBJ2-1	CASSRPGLAGSNEQFF	TGTGCCAGCAGTCGACCGGGACTAGCGGGGTCCAATGAGCAGTTCTTC
15	.	TRBV5-1	.	TRBJ2-1	CASSLAPSSYNEQFF	TGCGCCAGCAGCCTCGCACCTAGCTCCTACAATGAGCAGTTCTTC
19	.	TRBV5-8	.	TRBJ1-5	CASSSPQGAGSYSNQPQHF	TGTGCCAGCAGCTCTCCGCAGGGTGCGGGGTCATATAGCAATCAGCCCCAGCATTTT
15	.	TRBV4-3	.	TRBJ1-2	CASSQDPGEWRGYTF	TGCGCCAGCAGCCAAGACCCAGGGGAATGGAGAGGCTACACCTTC
15	TRBD1	TRBV5-4	.	TRBJ2-1	CASSSQGANYNEQFF	TGTGCCAGCAGCTCTCAGGGGGCGAACTACAATGAGCAGTTCTTC
20	TRBD1	TRBV2	few	TRBJ1-5	CASSESWSRAGGRGNQPQHF	TGTGCCAGCAGTGAAAGTTGGTCGCGGGCAGGGGGCCGCGGCAATCAGCCCCAGCATTTT
14	TRBD1	TRBV5-1	.	TRBJ1-1	CASSLGQGAAEAFF	TGCGCCAGCAGCTTGGGACAGGGGGCGGCTGAAGCTTTCTTT
13	.	TRBV30	.	TRBJ1-6	CAWGLIAYSPLHF	TGTGCCTGGGGCCTCATAGCCTATTCACCCCTCCACTTT
11	.	TRBV7-8	.	TRBJ2-1	CASLGYNEQFF	TGTGCCAGCCTAGGATACAATGAGCAGTTCTTC
18	.	TRBV3-1/TRBV3-2	once	TRBJ1-3	CASSQVGGLGASGNTIYF	TGTGCCAGCAGCCAAGTGGGTGGGTTAGGGGCCTCTGGAAACACCATATATTTT
15	TRBD2	TRBV6-2/TRBV6-3	.	TRBJ2-7	CASSRLAGVSYEQYF	TGTGCCAGCAGCCGACTAGCGGGGGTCTCCTACGAGCAGTACTTC
16	TRBD2	TRBV6-6	.	TRBJ2-7	CASRQTSGGHSYEQYF	TGTGCCAGCAGACAGACTAGCGGGGGACACTCCTACGAGCAGTACTTC
15	TRBD1	TRBV28	.	TRBJ1-6	CASRRDSSYNSPLHF	TGTGCCAGCAGACGGGACAGCTCCTATAATTCACCCCTCCACTTT
14	.	TRBV27	.	TRBJ2-1	CASRTGGARNEQFF	TGTGCCAGCAGGACTGGAGGGGCACGGAATGAGCAGTTCTTC
14	TRBD2	TRBV29-1	.	TRBJ2-7	CSVRGGKLGYEQYF	TGCAGCGTCCGGGGGGGGAAACTAGGCTACGAGCAGTACTTC
16	.	TRBV7-9	.	TRBJ2-3	CASSSPGQPRSDTQYF	TGTGCCAGCAGCTCCCCCGGACAGCCTAGATCAGATACGCAGTATTTT
14	TRBD1	TRBV30	.	TRBJ1-1	CAWSKGQRNTEAFF	TGTGCCTGGAGCAAGGGACAGCGGAACACTGAAGCTTTCTTT
15	.	TRBV19	.	TRBJ1-3	CASSIGQATGNTIYF	TGTGCCAGTAGTATAGGGCAGGCGACCGGAAACACCATATATTTT
14	.	TRBV13	.	TRBJ2-3	CASSLDRGGSWQYF	TGTGCCAGCAGCTTAGACAGGGGGGGGTCGTGGCAGTATTTT
14	TRBD1	TRBV3-1/TRBV3-2	.	TRBJ1-6	CASSYRDRASPLHF	TGTGCCAGCAGCTACCGGGACAGGGCTTCACCCCTCCACTTT
13	TRBD1	TRBV30	.	TRBJ2-7	CAWGRDRGAEQYF	TGTGCCTGGGGAAGGGACAGGGGAGCCGAGCAGTACTTC
14	.	TRBV5-6	.	TRBJ1-4	CASSLKTVNEKLFF	TGTGCCAGCAGCTTGAAAACAGTTAATGAAAAACTGTTTTTT
13	TRBD2	TRBV3-1/TRBV3-2	.	TRBJ2-7	CASSAGTTYEQYF	TGTGCCAGCAGCGCAGGGACTACCTACGAGCAGTACTTC
10	.	TRBV20-1	.	TRBJ2-5	CSAQQETQYF	TGCAGTGCACAACAAGAGACCCAGTACTTC
17	.	TRBV7-9	.	TRBJ2-4	CASSLVRSGPAKNIQYF	TGTGCCAGCAGCTTAGTTCGGTCAGGTCCAGCCAAAAACATTCAGTACTTC
15	.	TRBV30	.	TRBJ1-3	CAWDGDNRFGNTIYF	TGTGCCTGGGACGGGGACAATCGCTTTGGAAACACCATATATTTT
13	TRBD2	TRBV27	.	TRBJ2-3	CASSLLVGEGQYF	TGTGCCAGCAGTTTACTAGTCGGGGAGGGGCAGTATTTT
17	.	TRBV4-3	.	TRBJ1-1	CASSQERGQKFGTEAFF	TGCGCCAGCAGCCAAGAAAGAGGACAGAAATTCGGCACTGAAGCTTTCTTT
13	.	TRBV12-5	.	TRBJ1-1	CASGSAGGTEAFF	TGTGCTAGTGGTTCGGCCGGAGGCACTGAAGCTTTCTTT
13	.	TRBV28	.	TRBJ2-7	CASNRRAYYEQYF	TGTGCCAGCAATCGGCGGGCCTACTACGAGCAGTACTTC
15	TRBD1	TRBV7-6	.	TRBJ2-5	CASSLGQGTEETQYF	TGTGCCAGCAGCTTGGGACAGGGGACGGAAGAGACCCAGTACTTC
15	.	TRBV7-2	few	TRBJ2-2	CASSASGLMNGELFF	TGTGCCAGCAGCGCCTCCGGGTTGATGAACGGGGAGCTGTTTTTT
15	.	TRBV11-2	.	TRBJ1-6	CASSPRPTGGSPLHF	TGTGCCAGCAGCCCTAGACCGACCGGGGGATCACCCCTCCACTTT
15	.	TRBV9	few	TRBJ2-7	CASSVGSGGLYEQYF	TGTGCCAGCAGCGTAGGGTCGGGGGGCCTCTACGAGCAGTACTTC
16	.	TRBV6-5	.	TRBJ1-1	CASSYSPAPLNTEAFF	TGTGCCAGCAGTTACTCCCCCGCGCCCTTGAACACTGAAGCTTTCTTT
15	.	TRBV5-8	.	TRBJ2-5	CASSLGQAREETQYF	TGTGCCAGCAGCTTGGGACAGGCTCGTGAAGAGACCCAGTACTTC
14	.	TRBV19	.	TRBJ2-1	CASSIDNNSLEQFF	TGTGCCAGTAGTATAGATAACAATAGCCTTGAGCAGTTCTTC
15	TRBD1	TRBV7-6	.	TRBJ1-2	CASSSGTGGLYGYTF	TGTGCCAGCAGCTCCGGGACAGGGGGCCTCTATGGCTACACCTTC
14	TRBD1	TRBV10-3	.	TRBJ2-7	CAISDRDRGYEQYF	TGTGCCATCAGTGATCGAGACAGGGGATACGAGCAGTACTTC
15	.	TRBV27	once	TRBJ1-2	CASSFLSPGGDGYTF	TGTGCCAGCAGTTTCTTAAGTCCGGGGGGCGATGGCTACACCTTC
18	TRBD1	TRBV9	.	TRBJ1-1	CASSGGQGKEGENTEAFF	TGTGCCAGCAGCGGCGGACAGGGTAAGGAGGGTGAGAACACTGAAGCTTTCTTT
14	TRBD1	TRBV24-1	.	TRBJ1-2	CATSDPRGNYGYTF	TGTGCCACCAGTGACCCCAGGGGGAACTATGGCTACACCTTC
15	TRBD1	TRBV3-1/TRBV3-2	few	TRBJ2-2	CASSHAHRGFGELFF	TGTGCCAGCAGCCATGCCCACAGGGGTTTCGGGGAGCTGTTTTTT
15	.	TRBV19	.	TRBJ1-2	CASSIDPRETRGYTF	TGTGCCAGTAGTATAGATCCGAGGGAGACACGTGGCTACACCTTC
17	TRBD1	TRBV28	.	TRBJ1-2	CASSLMGQGAGNYGYTF	TGTGCCAGCAGTTTAATGGGACAGGGGGCGGGAAACTATGGCTACACCTTC
17	.	TRBV3-1/TRBV3-2	.	TRBJ1-6	CASSQGVAGTNYSPLHF	TGTGCCAGCAGCCAAGGGGTCGCCGGGACAAATTATTCACCCCTCCACTTT
17	.	TRBV21-1	.	TRBJ2-7	CASSKDKGTGGCYEQYF	TGTGCCAGCAGCAAAGATAAGGGGACAGGGGGTTGCTACGAGCAGTACTTC
15	.	TRBV3-1/TRBV3-2	.	TRBJ2-7	CASSQDTRGNYEQYF	TGTGCCAGCAGCCAAGATACCCGAGGGAACTACGAGCAGTACTTC
14	.	TRBV2	.	TRBJ2-2	CASGTSPNTGELFF	TGTGCCAGCGGTACTAGCCCGAACACCGGGGAGCTGTTTTTT
18	.	TRBV24-1	.	TRBJ2-3	CATSDPPGRGGSTDTQYF	TGTGCCACCAGTGACCCGCCGGGGAGGGGGGGAAGCACAGATACGCAGTATTTT
14	.	TRBV6-5	.	TRBJ2-7	CASSAGGQPYEQYF	TGTGCCAGCAGCGCCGGGGGACAGCCCTACGAGCAGTACTTC